Each of the 8 T cell receptor beta chains below was sequenced from the same sample in a study of CD8 T cells in ankylosing spondylitis. TCRdb processed the 5' RACE reads anew with MiXCR; each CDR3 protein has one entry. The sample carries roughly 350,000 distinct CDR3 sequences, 7.5% to 9% recorded once. Study findings and constraints: Among TCR beta sequences, a motif of fewer than 10 highly homologous variants appeared characteristic of ankylosing spondylitis blood.

No cognate antigen is known for these TCRs. Sequences were obtained from blood, either unsorted or a sorted T cell fraction (not recorded which). The receptors were sampled from a male donor with ankylosing spondylitis.

This clonotype was seen a handful of times. V gene TRBV5-1 combines with J gene TRBJ1-4; 8 bases align to TRBD1. The CDR3 has 18 residues. CDR1 and CDR2 from the germline V gene are SGHRS and YFSETQ. The junction had 10 bases not matched to a gene; V was cut back by 3 bases and J by 0 bases. CDR3 in amino acids: CASSSLTGDRSTNEKLFF. The CDR3 bases are TGCGCCAGCAGCTCCCTGACAGGGGACCGTTCAACTAATGAAAAACTGTTTTTT.

This clonotype was seen a handful of times. The chain employs TRBV9 and TRBJ2-2, with TRBD2 identical over 12 bases. V lost 0 bases, J lost 5 bases, and 2 bases stayed unmatched. CDR1 SGDLS and CDR2 YYNGEE come from the germline V gene. The CDR3 covers 16 residues. The CDR3 DNA is TGTGCCAGCAGCGTAGTTCTAGCGGGAGGGACCGGGGAGCTGTTTTTT. Its protein is CASSVVLAGGTGELFF. Full variable domain (rest looked up from reference TRBV9 and TRBJ2-2): DSGVTQTPKHLITATGQRVTLRCSPRSGDLSVYWYQQSLDQGLQFLIQYYNGEERAKGNILERFSAQQFPDLHSELNLSSLELGDSALYFCASSVVLAGGTGELFFGEGSRLTVL.

The table lists this clonotype with many counts. The chain links TRBV20-1 to TRBJ2-1, with TRBD1 identical over 7 bases. After removal of 3 bases from V and 6 bases from J, the junction contained 5 bases not matched to a gene. The germline gives CDR1 DFQATT, CDR2 SNEGSKA (reference sequence). This CDR3 spans 13 amino acids. In DNA form, the CDR3 reads TGCAGTGCTAGCCTGAGACAGGGCAATGAGCAGTTCTTC. Encoded protein: CSASLRQGNEQFF.

The V call is TRBV11-2, the J call TRBJ2-7; tentatively, D is TRBD1 (6 bases). Trimming shortened V by 3 bases and J by 0 bases, and 9 bases separated the two germline ends. CDR3 size: 14 residues. From germline, CDR1 is SGHAT and CDR2 FQNNGV. CDR3 loop: CASSFPDSSYEQYF. Written as DNA, the CDR3 is TGTGCCAGCAGCTTCCCGGACAGCTCCTACGAGCAGTACTTC.

This clonotype appeared a few times. The genes are TRBV6-1 and TRBJ2-1; 10 bases map to TRBD2. Looked up from germline, CDR1 is MNHNS and CDR2 is SASEGT. The CDR3 is 17 residues long. V dropped 2 bases and J dropped 5; count of bases not matched to a gene: 9. The CDR3 loop is CASSERPSGSLDNEQFF. The CDR3 DNA follows: TGTGCCAGCAGTGAAAGGCCTAGCGGGAGTCTAGACAATGAGCAGTTCTTC.

This clonotype was observed at least ten times. The chain is built from TRBV27 and TRBJ2-1; 13 bases map to TRBD2. This CDR3 contains 13 residues. Losses at the gene ends were 5 bases for V and 15 bases for J; bases not matched to a gene: 7. Germline CDR1 is MNHEY and CDR2 is SMNVEV (reference sequence). CDR3 bases: TGTGCCAGCAGTGAGACTAGCGGGAGGCCCCTGTTCTTC. Translating gives CASSETSGRPLFF.

The gene calls are TRBV27 and TRBJ1-1, with 10 bases fitting TRBD1. From germline, CDR1 is MNHEY and CDR2 SMNVEV (reference sequence). The CDR3 spans 15 residues. J lost 4 bases, V lost 3 bases, and 5 bases had no gene match. The CDR3 is CASSFGQGVSTEAFF. CDR3 bases: TGTGCCAGCAGTTTTGGACAGGGGGTCTCCACTGAAGCTTTCTTT.

In its sample, this clonotype was seen many times. V gene TRBV29-1 combines with J gene TRBJ2-1; D gene uncertain. V was shortened by 8 bases and J by 4 bases, with 6 bases between the two germline ends. The CDR3 has 10 amino acids. CDR1 and CDR2 from the germline V gene are SQVTM and ANQGSEA. The CDR3 region is CSYRYNEQFF. For the CDR3, the DNA is TGCAGCTATAGGTACAATGAGCAGTTCTTC.